This T cell receptor beta chain was profiled in a study of T cells in Graves' hyperthyroidism and ophthalmopathy. Study overall: Blood from the periphery was taken at initial diagnosis, before any treatment. Study findings and constraints: Ophthalmopathy and stable hyperthyroidism were separated by a 13 V-J model.

The CDR3 has 13 amino acids. Trimming removed 0 bases at V and 5 bases at J, with 6 bases between. From germline, CDR1 is ENHRY and CDR2 SYGVKD. By its share, this clonotype is medium-sized. What it binds is not known. Template material for amplifying TCR beta CDR3 regions consisted of RNA transcripts. Carried out on the TCR CDR3, a first-round RT-PCR used the HTBI primer set. MiXCR was run by TCRdb on the multiplex PCR reads, yielding one entry per CDR3 protein. The data contain around 35,000 distinct CDR3 sequences, about 52% of them singletons. Uncontrolled infection, other autoimmune disease, pregnancy or lactation barred patients from enrollment. A 10 ml volume of fresh peripheral blood provided the PBMCs.

The sequence was obtained from a woman in her 40s with Graves' ophthalmopathy. The chain carries TRBV10-3 and TRBJ2-3; D is uncertain. Material: blood. The CDR3 DNA reads TGTGCCATCAGTGAGTCGGGGATAGATACGCAGTATTTT. Amino acid sequence: CAISESGIDTQYF.